This is a list of T cell receptor beta chains from one sample in a study of blood T cell repertoires in COVID-19. Some clones are missing from TCRdb's copy, which holds only in-frame ones; the method was immunoSEQ multiplex PCR. The data show hundreds of thousands of clones, about 88% seen once. Sample: peripheral blood. The receptors shown here come from a man in his 70s with acute or convalescent COVID-19. Both conserved end residues are part of each CDR3. The order of the fields is V gene, J gene, clone size, CDR3 length, D gene, CDR3 protein, CDR3 DNA. D genes are given only for firm matches. The size field is filled for only some rows; it gives once, few, many or a size class.

TRBV19,TRBJ1-1,once,15,NA,CASSIAGIPGLEAFF,TGTGCCAGTAGTATAGCAGGCATCCCAGGACTTGAAGCTTTCTTT
TRBV19,TRBJ1-2,NA,16,NA,CASSPGRTRANYGYTF,TGTGCCAGTAGTCCAGGACGGACTCGCGCTAACTATGGCTACACCTTC
TRBV21-1,TRBJ2-1,NA,16,NA,CASSKVEAGMYLEQFF,TGTGCCAGCAGCAAAGTGGAGGCAGGTATGTACCTTGAGCAGTTCTTC
TRBV3-1/TRBV3-2,TRBJ1-6,NA,15,NA,CASSQVSGYNSPLHF,TGTGCCAGCAGCCAAGTATCCGGTTATAATTCACCCCTCCACTTT
TRBV2,TRBJ1-6,NA,15,NA,CASSEAQHGNSPLHF,TGTGCCAGCAGTGAAGCCCAACATGGTAATTCACCCCTCCACTTT
TRBV29-1,TRBJ2-3,few,14,NA,CSVDRMDSGWSQYF,TGCAGCGTTGATCGTATGGACTCCGGTTGGTCGCAGTATTTT
TRBV28,TRBJ1-2,NA,13,NA,CASSLLPVYGYTF,TGTGCCAGCAGTTTACTACCGGTGTATGGCTACACCTTC
TRBV19,TRBJ2-3,NA,14,TRBD1,CASGQGDRRDTQYF,TGTGCCAGCGGACAGGGGGACAGAAGGGATACGCAGTATTTT
TRBV4-1,TRBJ2-3,NA,18,TRBD1,CASSQDPQGRSRTDTQYF,TGCGCCAGCAGCCAAGATCCACAGGGGCGAAGCAGGACAGATACGCAGTATTTT
TRBV6-5,TRBJ1-1,NA,15,TRBD1,CASSSRQGLNTEAFF,TGTGCCAGCAGCTCAAGACAGGGGTTGAACACTGAAGCTTTCTTT
TRBV3-1/TRBV3-2,TRBJ1-1,NA,14,NA,CASSRPGSGTEAFF,TGTGCCAGCAGCCGACCGGGGTCGGGCACTGAAGCTTTCTTT
TRBV7-2,TRBJ1-4,NA,13,NA,CASSLVYREKLFF,TGTGCCAGCAGCTTAGTATATCGGGAAAAACTGTTTTTT
TRBV6-1,TRBJ1-2,NA,12,NA,CASSDRNYGYTF,TGTGCCAGCAGTGACAGAAACTATGGCTACACCTTC
TRBV30,TRBJ1-2,NA,14,NA,CAWISPDRWNGYTF,TGTGCCTGGATTTCGCCAGACAGGTGGAATGGCTACACCTTC
TRBV12-3/TRBV12-4,TRBJ1-1,NA,13,NA,CASSLTRATEAFF,TGTGCCAGCAGTTTAACCCGAGCGACTGAAGCTTTCTTT
TRBV4-3,TRBJ1-4,NA,16,NA,CASSQGVAGGSEKLFF,TGCGCCAGCAGCCAAGGAGTGGCGGGTGGTAGTGAAAAACTGTTTTTT
TRBV6-6,TRBJ2-5,NA,16,TRBD2,CASSPGLAEFQETQYF,TGTGCCAGCAGCCCGGGACTAGCGGAATTTCAAGAGACCCAGTACTTC
TRBV21-1,TRBJ2-1,NA,19,NA,CASSKGVRDRGRENNEQFF,TGTGCCAGCAGCAAAGGGGTTAGGGACAGGGGTCGTGAAAACAATGAGCAGTTCTTC
TRBV18,TRBJ1-6,NA,15,NA,CASSPSGAKDSPLHF,TGTGCCAGCTCACCCTCAGGGGCTAAGGATTCACCCCTCCACTTT
TRBV6-2/TRBV6-3,TRBJ1-2,NA,12,NA,CASSEDSYGYTF,TGTGCCAGCAGTGAGGACAGCTATGGCTACACCTTC
TRBV6-2/TRBV6-3,TRBJ1-1,NA,16,TRBD1,CASSRIPGQGRTEAFF,TGTGCCAGCAGTCGTATCCCCGGACAGGGAAGAACTGAAGCTTTCTTT
TRBV7-2,TRBJ1-1,NA,14,NA,CASSQEQANTEAFF,TGTGCCAGCAGCCAGGAACAGGCGAACACTGAAGCTTTCTTT
TRBV9,TRBJ2-2,NA,13,TRBD1,CASGDSSPGELFF,TGTGCCAGCGGGGACAGTTCTCCCGGGGAGCTGTTTTTT
TRBV7-3,TRBJ2-5,NA,17,NA,CASSLNRSGEEEETQYF,TGTGCCAGCAGCTTAAATCGGTCTGGAGAGGAAGAAGAGACCCAGTACTTC
TRBV6-2/TRBV6-3,TRBJ2-7,NA,13,NA,CASSYSLGSLLYF,TGTGCCAGCAGTTACTCACTTGGGAGCTTGCTGTACTTC
TRBV23-1,TRBJ2-5,NA,14,NA,CASQTPSGQETQYF,TGCGCCAGCCAGACCCCGAGCGGCCAAGAGACCCAGTACTTC
TRBV3-1/TRBV3-2,TRBJ1-3,NA,15,NA,CASSQGLSVGNTIYF,TGTGCCAGCAGCCAAGGGTTATCGGTGGGAAACACCATATATTTT
TRBV15,TRBJ1-5,NA,16,NA,CATSRDKTGKGQPQHF,TGTGCCACCAGCAGAGACAAAACAGGGAAAGGTCAGCCCCAGCATTTT
TRBV28,TRBJ1-4,once,16,NA,CASSLTRGGTNEKLFF,TGTGCCAGCAGTTTAACAAGGGGTGGAACTAATGAAAAACTGTTTTTT
TRBV30,TRBJ1-2,NA,13,TRBD1,CAWRTGGYYGYTF,TGTGCCTGGAGGACAGGGGGGTACTATGGCTACACCTTC
TRBV28,TRBJ1-6,NA,17,TRBD1,CASSSQGVSSYNSPLHF,TGTGCCAGCAGTTCACAGGGGGTGAGCTCCTATAATTCACCCCTCCACTTT
TRBV6-2/TRBV6-3,TRBJ2-1,once,15,TRBD2,CASSKASGGHNEQFF,TGTGCCAGCAGTAAGGCTAGCGGGGGGCACAATGAGCAGTTCTTC
TRBV4-2,TRBJ2-3,NA,14,TRBD1,CASSQYRGPDTQYF,TGTGCCAGCAGCCAATACAGGGGGCCAGATACGCAGTATTTT
TRBV5-5,TRBJ2-5,NA,16,TRBD2,CASSLYGGGMQETQYF,TGTGCCAGCAGCTTGTACGGCGGGGGGATGCAAGAGACCCAGTACTTC
TRBV2,TRBJ1-4,NA,15,TRBD1,CASSEGDRDNEKLFF,TGTGCCAGCAGTGAAGGGGACAGGGATAATGAAAAACTGTTTTTT
TRBV10-2,TRBJ1-6,NA,14,TRBD1,CASSATGDDSPLHF,TGCGCCAGCAGTGCGACAGGGGACGATTCACCCCTCCACTTT
TRBV19,TRBJ1-1,NA,17,NA,CASSSPGGAHRSTEAFF,TGTGCCAGTAGTTCCCCGGGGGGGGCGCATAGGAGCACTGAAGCTTTCTTT
TRBV24-1,TRBJ1-2,once,13,TRBD1,CATSRTGAEGYTF,TGTGCCACCAGTAGGACAGGGGCGGAAGGCTACACCTTC
TRBV7-8,TRBJ2-5,few,17,TRBD2,CASSPAGLAGVQETQYF,TGTGCCAGCAGCCCAGCGGGGTTAGCGGGGGTCCAAGAGACCCAGTACTTC
TRBV30,TRBJ1-2,once,15,NA,CAWTVGGHRVYGYTF,TGTGCCTGGACCGTAGGGGGACACAGGGTTTATGGCTACACCTTC
TRBV27,TRBJ2-1,NA,19,TRBD2,CASSLFGLAGDPSYNEQFF,TGTGCCAGCAGTTTATTTGGACTAGCGGGAGACCCCTCCTACAATGAGCAGTTCTTC
TRBV28,TRBJ1-2,once,17,TRBD1,CASKPTGTGGGSYGYTF,TGTGCCAGCAAACCCACCGGGACAGGGGGCGGCTCTTATGGCTACACCTTC
TRBV6-1,TRBJ2-3,NA,17,NA,CASSGRQDPLLTDTQYF,TGTGCCAGCAGTGGGCGACAGGACCCCCTACTCACAGATACGCAGTATTTT
TRBV19,TRBJ2-2,NA,15,TRBD1,CASRIGQGGTGELFF,TGTGCCAGTAGGATCGGACAGGGGGGCACCGGGGAGCTGTTTTTT
TRBV15,TRBJ1-1,NA,14,NA,CATSRDREGAEAFF,TGTGCCACCAGCAGAGATAGGGAGGGCGCTGAAGCTTTCTTT
TRBV28,TRBJ2-5,NA,15,TRBD1,CASSPQGRVEETQYF,TGTGCCAGCAGTCCACAGGGGCGCGTAGAAGAGACCCAGTACTTC
TRBV6-5,TRBJ1-2,NA,16,NA,CASSYSGAGSGYGYTF,TGTGCCAGCAGTTACTCAGGGGCAGGGTCTGGCTATGGCTACACCTTC
TRBV9,TRBJ2-5,many,13,NA,CASSESVQETQYF,TGTGCCAGCAGCGAGAGCGTCCAAGAGACCCAGTACTTC
TRBV27,TRBJ1-6,NA,15,NA,CASSLSGVYDSPLHF,TGTGCCAGCAGTTTATCAGGGGTATACGATTCACCCCTCCACTTT
TRBV6-2/TRBV6-3,TRBJ2-7,NA,14,TRBD2,CASSLAGGPYEQYF,TGTGCCAGCAGTCTAGCGGGGGGCCCCTACGAGCAGTACTTC
TRBV28,TRBJ2-7,NA,20,NA,CASSPHSPSGTPPFTYEQYF,TGTGCCAGCAGTCCGCATAGCCCTTCCGGGACACCCCCCTTCACCTACGAGCAGTACTTC
TRBV7-2,TRBJ1-6,NA,14,NA,CASSPAGVNSPLHF,TGTGCCAGCAGCCCAGCGGGAGTGAATTCACCCCTCCACTTT
TRBV7-3,TRBJ2-3,NA,14,TRBD2,CASSFGRSTDTQYF,TGTGCCAGCAGCTTCGGGAGGAGCACAGATACGCAGTATTTT
TRBV9,TRBJ1-6,NA,16,TRBD1,CASSGGDSLYNSPLHF,TGTGCCAGCAGCGGAGGGGACAGCCTCTATAATTCACCCCTCCACTTT
TRBV2,TRBJ2-2,NA,12,NA,CASSEAGGELFF,TGTGCCAGCAGTGAAGCCGGCGGGGAGCTGTTTTTT
TRBV19,TRBJ1-6,few,14,NA,CASSISGEGSPLHF,TGTGCCAGTAGTATAAGTGGAGAAGGTTCACCCCTCCACTTT
TRBV28,TRBJ1-3,once,16,NA,CASTLGGSPFGNTIYF,TGTGCCAGCACCCTTGGAGGGAGTCCGTTTGGAAACACCATATATTTT
TRBV28,TRBJ1-2,NA,16,TRBD1,CASSSPLSQGGYGYTF,TGTGCCAGCAGTTCACCCCTTTCCCAGGGGGGTTATGGCTACACCTTC
TRBV5-1,TRBJ1-4,NA,16,TRBD1,CASSLDATGGDEKLFF,TGCGCCAGCAGCTTGGACGCCACAGGGGGAGATGAAAAACTGTTTTTT
TRBV5-5,TRBJ2-1,NA,15,NA,CASSLSPGDHNEQFF,TGTGCCAGCAGCTTGTCCCCGGGGGACCACAATGAGCAGTTCTTC